Each of the 32 T cell receptor beta chains below was sequenced from the same sample in a study of cytotoxic CD8 clonotypes in ibrutinib-treated CLL (TCRdb year 2021). Per the publication, the time point label means: progressive disease on ibrutinib. The method was the immunoSEQ multiplex PCR assay. In its TCRdb copy, this immuneACCESS table keeps in-frame sequences only and misses some clones. Where compared with another copy, unresolved V genes explain less than half of these, and the others have no known cause. In this sample the table shows 270,000 or so clones, roughly four fifths of which occur a single time. The ten largest clones represent around 5.3% of the sample. Sample: PBMCs, taken at disease progression, from a patient treated with ibrutinib. These receptors were taken from a human donor with chronic lymphocytic leukemia.

J is TRBJ1-5 and V is TRBV4-1; D is uncertain. CDR1 and CDR2 from the germline V gene are MGHRA and YSYEKL. The CDR3 length is 15 residues. Trimming removed 6 bases from V and 0 bases from J, with 12 bases in between. CDR3 DNA: TGCGCCAGCAGTTGGACGTTTTATAGCAATCAGCCCCAGCATTTT. Its protein product is CASSWTFYSNQPQHF.

V and J are TRBV4-1 and TRBJ2-1; the D gene is possibly TRBD1 (6 bases). In germline, CDR1 is MGHRA, CDR2 YSYEKL. V lost 1 base and J lost 6, with 19 bases in between. This CDR3 is 17 amino acids long. The CDR3 is CASSQGIRDNVFNEQFF. CDR3 DNA sequence: TGCGCCAGCAGCCAAGGAATCCGGGACAATGTCTTCAATGAGCAGTTCTTC.

The CDR3 here is CASSFSSGKTEAFF. CDR3 nucleotides: TGTGCCAGCAGCTTCTCATCAGGGAAAACTGAAGCTTTCTTT. The rearrangement uses TRBV11-2 and TRBJ1-1; tentative D call: TRBD1 (5 bases). V was trimmed by 3 bases and J by 5 bases, leaving 13 bases between them. This CDR3 spans 14 amino acids. CDR1 and CDR2 (germline): SGHAT, FQNNGV.

The chain is built from TRBV18 and TRBJ1-2; a possible D gene is TRBD1 (5 bases). This CDR3 spans 15 amino acids. CDR1 is KGHSH, CDR2 LQKENI, per germline. V was pared by 2 bases and J by 3 bases, with 13 bases between. The CDR3 DNA reads as TGTGCCAGCTCACCATTAGGGGACGGGGACTATGGCTACACCTTC. This gives the protein CASSPLGDGDYGYTF.

This chain joins TRBV5-6 and TRBJ1-1; no firm D call. V was pared by 2 bases and J by 5 bases, with 16 bases between. The CDR3 spans 15 residues. The V gene's germline CDR1 is SGHDT and CDR2 YYEEEE. DNA for the CDR3: TGTGCCAGCAGCTTTTTTGGCGGAGGAAGGACTGAAGCTTTCTTT. Protein product: CASSFFGGGRTEAFF.

Points on this clone: The junction does not match germline at one end; this may be a read error. CDR3 loop: CASGIREGGEQFF. The CDR3 coding sequence is TGTGCCAGTGGTATACGGGAGGGCGGTGAGCAGTTCTTC. The V and J genes are TRBV19 and TRBJ2-1, with 8 positions matching TRBD2. This CDR3 contains 13 residues. From germline, CDR1 is LNHDA and CDR2 SQIVND (reference sequence).

This chain uses TRBV6-5 with TRBJ2-7, with TRBD1 matching over 7 bases. Trimming cost V 7 bases and J 5 bases; bases outside gene matches: 11. Germline assignment: CDR1 MNHEY and CDR2 SVGAGI. The CDR3 consists of 14 residues. The CDR3, as DNA: TGTGCCAGCACCCGACAGGGTATCCGCGACGAGCAGTACTTC. Translated: CASTRQGIRDEQYF.

The chain carries TRBV7-2 and TRBJ2-7; TRBD1 matches at 7 bases. The V gene end was trimmed by 5 bases and the J gene end by 4 bases; junction bases not matched to a gene: 8. Germline-derived CDR1 and CDR2 are SGHTA and FQGNSA. The CDR3 spans 14 residues. CDR3 nucleotide sequence: TGTGCCAGCAGCCCCGAACCGGGACAGTACGAGCAGTACTTC. Protein: CASSPEPGQYEQYF.

The chain carries TRBV6-5 and TRBJ1-1; possibly TRBD1 for D (6 bases). This CDR3 is 15 amino acids long. Between the trimmed V and J ends, which lost 5 bases and 5 bases, there was a span of 18 bases. The germline gives CDR1 MNHEY, CDR2 SVGAGI. The CDR3 DNA follows: TGTGCCAGCAGTACCCGAGTCGGGGGGCGGACTGAAGCTTTCTTT. It specifies CASSTRVGGRTEAFF.

The chain links TRBV7-9 to TRBJ1-1; no reliable D call. Germline CDR1 is SEHNR and CDR2 is FQNEAQ (reference sequence). V lost 2 bases to trimming and J lost 0 bases, with 10 bases between them. The CDR3 totals 15 residues. Written as DNA, the CDR3 is TGTGCCAGCAGCTTATTGGGTGCCATGAACACTGAAGCTTTCTTT. This codes for CASSLLGAMNTEAFF. Based on the CDR3 plus reference TRBV7-9 and TRBJ1-1, the full variable domain is DTGVSQNPRHKITKRGQNVTFRCDPISEHNRLYWYRQTLGQGPEFLTYFQNEAQLEKSRLLSDRFSAERPKGSFSTLEIQRTEQGDSAMYLCASSLLGAMNTEAFFGQGTRLTVV.

The gene calls are TRBV18 and TRBJ1-6; D remains unclear. Germline-derived CDR1 and CDR2 are KGHSH and LQKENI. The CDR3 runs to 15 residues. The V and J ends lost 1 base and 9 bases respectively, with 13 bases between them. The CDR3 nucleotides read TGTGCCAGCTCACCACGGGCCAGCCTCGGTTCACCCCTCCACTTT. It specifies CASSPRASLGSPLHF.

The chain joins TRBV4-1 to TRBJ1-4, with D tentatively TRBD1 (5 bases). Germline loops: CDR1 MGHRA, CDR2 YSYEKL. Deletions cut 0 bases from V and 0 bases from J, with 14 bases between. The CDR3 is made up of 18 amino acids. CDR3 loop: CASSQEDTGVATNEKLFF. The CDR3 bases are TGCGCCAGCAGCCAAGAAGACACAGGAGTTGCAACTAATGAAAAACTGTTTTTT.

The rearrangement links TRBV19 to TRBJ2-1, with 7 bases that match TRBD2. J was trimmed by 5 bases and V by 5 bases; bases with no gene match: 9. In germline, CDR1 is LNHDA, CDR2 SQIVND (reference sequence). The CDR3 is 15 amino acids. In DNA form, the CDR3 reads TGTGCCAGTAGTTCACGTTCTGGGGGGGACAATGAGCAGTTCTTC. Translating gives CASSSRSGGDNEQFF.

Worth noting for this clone: Other DNA sequences from this sample encode an identical CDR3 as well. CDR3 nucleotide sequence: TGCAGCGTTGAGGAGGCAGGGACCTACGAGCAGTACTTC. Amino acid sequence: CSVEEAGTYEQYF. The rearrangement links TRBV29-1 to TRBJ2-7; D tentatively fits TRBD1 or TRBD2 (5 bases each). The CDR3 runs 13 residues. The V gene's germline CDR1 is SQVTM and CDR2 ANQGSEA. The V gene lost 3 bases and the J gene lost 2 bases, with 11 bases spanning the gap.

The chain uses TRBV6-1 and TRBJ2-7; D might be TRBD2 (5 bases). The V end was cut by 6 bases, the J end by 3 bases, with 12 bases between. Germline assignment: CDR1 MNHNS and CDR2 SASEGT. The CDR3 has 13 residues. CDR3 bases: TGTGCCAGCAGGAACGGAGGATTCTACGAGCAGTACTTC. This codes for CASRNGGFYEQYF.

This sequence joins TRBV7-2 and TRBJ2-7, with D tentatively TRBD1 or TRBD2 (5 bases each). From germline, CDR1 is SGHTA and CDR2 FQGNSA. V lost 5 bases and J lost 3, with 14 bases in between. This CDR3 region has 14 residues. CDR3 in DNA: TGTGCCAGCAGCCCCCGAGACAGCGGCTACGAGCAGTACTTC. Amino acid sequence: CASSPRDSGYEQYF.

The V and J genes are TRBV11-2 and TRBJ1-2, with D uncertain. Germline CDR1 reads SGHAT; CDR2 reads FQNNGV. Trimming removed 1 base at V and 8 bases at J, with 14 bases between. The CDR3 runs to 14 residues. The DNA of the CDR3 is TGTGCCAGCAGCTTAGCTCTATCTCCGTACGGCTACACCTTC. Protein product: CASSLALSPYGYTF.

The V call is TRBV12-1, the J call TRBJ1-3; the table's TRBD1 call for D was not verified on the DNA. TRBV12-1 is listed as a pseudogene. This CDR3 region has 16 residues. The CDR3 sequence is CASSSRTEESGNTIYF. The CDR3 DNA follows: TGTGCCAGCAGCTCGAGGACAGAAGAGTCTGGAAACACCATATATTTT.

V and J are TRBV7-9 and TRBJ2-3; D gene uncertain. This CDR3 region has 18 residues. CDR1 SEHNR and CDR2 FQNEAQ come from the germline V gene (reference sequence). V gave up 0 bases and J gave up 0 bases, with 16 bases separating them. CDR3 nucleotide sequence: TGTGCCAGCAGCTTAGCTTCTCGGGCCACTCTTAGCACAGATACGCAGTATTTT. This codes for CASSLASRATLSTDTQYF.

The chain recombines TRBV4-1 with TRBJ1-4, with no clear D. The V and J ends lost 0 bases and 4 bases respectively, with 9 bases between them. Per germline, CDR1 MGHRA and CDR2 YSYEKL. This CDR3 contains 15 residues. The CDR3 DNA reads as TGCGCCAGCAGCCAAGACGGAGCGGGTAATGAAAAACTGTTTTTT. It yields the protein CASSQDGAGNEKLFF.

This chain joins TRBV10-2 and TRBJ2-3; D gene uncertain. Trimming took 6 bases from V and 5 from J, leaving 24 bases between them. This CDR3 is built from 17 residues. Germline CDR1 and CDR2: WSHSY and SAAADI. The CDR3 reads CASSGPPDPSGRDTQYF. In DNA form, the CDR3 reads TGCGCCAGCAGCGGCCCCCCGGACCCCTCAGGACGAGATACGCAGTATTTT.

The genes are TRBV5-1 and TRBJ2-7; 7 bases line up with TRBD2. The germline gives CDR1 SGHRS, CDR2 YFSETQ. CDR3 length: 18 residues. Losses at the gene ends were 1 base for V and 1 base for J; bases not matched to a gene: 14. The CDR3 reads CASSLLQIPGLQSYEQYF. DNA of the CDR3: TGCGCCAGCAGCTTGTTACAGATCCCGGGACTACAATCCTACGAGCAGTACTTC.

The gene calls are TRBV5-1 and TRBJ2-3; TRBD2 aligns across 10 bases. The germline V gene has CDR1 SGHRS and CDR2 YFSETQ. The CDR3 runs to 14 residues. Trimming cost V 4 bases and J 4 bases; bases outside gene matches: 3. CDR3 protein: CASSPGTSADTQYF. For the CDR3, the DNA is TGCGCCAGCAGCCCGGGGACTAGCGCAGATACGCAGTATTTT.

The V and J genes are TRBV5-1 and TRBJ2-3; D may be TRBD2 (7 bases). Germline V lookup: CDR1 SGHRS, CDR2 YFSETQ. V shed 0 bases and J shed 2 bases, with 13 bases lying between them. The CDR3 spans 16 residues. CDR3 DNA sequence: TGCGCCAGCAGCTTGGACGGAGGGGGGGTCACAGATACGCAGTATTTT. This encodes CASSLDGGGVTDTQYF.

The V and J genes are TRBV4-2 and TRBJ2-3, with a possible D match to TRBD1 (7 bases). Germline CDR1 is LGHNA and CDR2 is YNFKEQ. With 4 bases removed from V and 6 bases from J, the gap between germline ends came to 11 bases. CDR3 length: 13 amino acids. CDR3 loop: CASSLRGEDTQYF. The CDR3, as DNA: TGTGCCAGCAGCCTCAGGGGGGAGGATACGCAGTATTTT.

The gene calls are TRBV7-9 and TRBJ2-1; 9 bases align to TRBD1. The CDR3 has 13 amino acids. V was pared by 11 bases and J by 8 bases, with 10 bases of the junction left unmatched. In germline, CDR1 is SEHNR, CDR2 FQNEAQ (reference sequence). This CDR3 reads CAGDRAYRDEQFF. CDR3 coding DNA: TGTGCCGGGGACAGGGCGTACAGGGATGAGCAGTTCTTC.

The chain has TRBV5-1 and TRBJ2-3, with 8 bases fitting TRBD2. CDR3 length: 16 residues. Unmatched junction bases numbered 9, after V lost 3 bases and J lost 3 bases. Germline V gene data show CDR1 as SGHRS and CDR2 as YFSETQ. CDR3 sequence: CASSYSPGLVTDTQYF. CDR3 bases: TGCGCCAGCAGCTACAGCCCGGGACTAGTAACAGATACGCAGTATTTT.

This clone was seen only a few times. The chain joins TRBV6-5 to TRBJ2-5; perhaps D is TRBD1 or TRBD2 (5 bases each). Trimming stripped 0 bases from V and 2 bases from J, with 13 bases between. The CDR3 is 16 residues long. CDR1 and CDR2 (germline): MNHEY, SVGAGI. The DNA for the CDR3 is TGTGCCAGCAGTTACTCCGGGACGTCATATCAAGAGACCCAGTACTTC. Translated: CASSYSGTSYQETQYF.

This chain links TRBV29-1 with TRBJ1-4; D unresolved. V was trimmed by 7 bases and J by 0 bases, leaving 12 bases between them. The germline V gene encodes CDR1 SQVTM and CDR2 ANQGSEA. CDR3 length: 14 residues. CDR3 residues: CSAGRDATNEKLFF. The CDR3 region has the DNA TGCAGCGCCGGCCGCGATGCAACTAATGAAAAACTGTTTTTT.

V gene TRBV2 combines with J gene TRBJ2-3; D ambiguous. The CDR3 consists of 12 residues. The germline V gene encodes CDR1 SNHLY and CDR2 FYNNEI. Trimming left V 6 bases short and J 6 bases short, with 10 bases between. The CDR3 loop reads CASRASEDTQYF. For the CDR3, the DNA is TGTGCCAGCAGGGCCAGCGAGGATACGCAGTATTTT.

The rearrangement joins TRBV4-1 to TRBJ2-7; no reliable D call. This CDR3 contains 15 residues. Germline-derived CDR1 and CDR2 are MGHRA and YSYEKL. V dropped 0 bases and J dropped 2 bases, with 11 bases sitting between them. CDR3 sequence (DNA): TGCGCCAGCAGCCAAGATGACGGCGGAACCTACGAGCAGTACTTC. This codes for CASSQDDGGTYEQYF.

This clone was seen just once. This sequence joins TRBV2 and TRBJ2-1; D is possibly TRBD2 (6 bases). Trimming left V 6 bases short and J 0 bases short, with 9 bases between. The CDR3 has 14 amino acids. The germline CDR1 and CDR2 sequences are SNHLY and FYNNEI. CDR3 region: CASRASASYNEQFF. Here the CDR3 DNA reads TGTGCCAGCAGGGCTAGCGCCTCCTACAATGAGCAGTTCTTC.